This TCR beta chain was observed in a study of blood T cell repertoires in COVID-19. Study as a whole: Collection of acute and convalescent COVID-19 samples took place in the United States, Italy and Spain.

Clones were sequenced by immunoSEQ multiplex PCR, and TCRdb holds only the in-frame ones, with some missing. The repertoire holds about 39,000 clones, with 85% as singletons. Germline loops: CDR1 LNHNV, CDR2 YYDKDF (reference sequence). Trimming removed 7 bases at V and 6 bases at J, with 15 bases between. The CDR3 extends over 14 amino acids. The sequenced sample consisted of peripheral blood. This chain uses TRBV15 with TRBJ1-4; a weak D match, TRBD1 (6 bases). The receptor was derived from a human donor in a cohort sampled during active COVID-19. In DNA form, the CDR3 reads TGTGCCACCACCCCGGGAAGGGGGTATGAAAAACTGTTTTTT. Amino acid sequence: CATTPGRGYEKLFF.